The rows below give T cell receptor beta chains drawn from one sample of a study of blood T cell repertoires in COVID-19. Sequencing was performed with immunoSEQ multiplex PCR; in TCRdb, only in-frame clones are kept and a portion is missing. Among some 99,000 clones listed, approximately 82% were seen once. The source material was peripheral blood. All receptors come from a woman aged 55 to 70 with acute or convalescent COVID-19. The CDR3 runs from the conserved cysteine through the conserved F or W. A D gene is named only where the DNA matches it firmly. Rows give clone size only sometimes, using once, few, many, or a class for an expanded clone.

J gene	CDR3 length	V gene	D gene	clone size	CDR3 DNA	CDR3 protein
TRBJ1-2	14	TRBV7-9	TRBD1	NA	TGTGCCAGCAGCTTTACAGGGGCGAGCTATGGCTACACCTTC	CASSFTGASYGYTF
TRBJ2-2	18	TRBV3-1/TRBV3-2	NA	NA	TGTGCCAGCAGCCAAGAAATGCGACTTGGATCGAACACCGGGGAGCTGTTTTTT	CASSQEMRLGSNTGELFF
TRBJ1-1	15	TRBV9	TRBD1	NA	TGTGCCAGCAGTGGACAGGGGTTCGGAAACACTGAAGCTTTCTTT	CASSGQGFGNTEAFF
TRBJ1-1	12	TRBV28	NA	NA	TGTGCCAGCAGTGGAGGTACATCTGAAGCTTTCTTT	CASSGGTSEAFF
TRBJ2-1	16	TRBV10-3	NA	NA	TGTGCCATCAGTGAGTCGCCCCAGGGCTCCTACAATGAGCAGTTCTTC	CAISESPQGSYNEQFF
TRBJ1-6	17	TRBV3-1/TRBV3-2	TRBD1	NA	TGTGCCAGCAGCCTTCGGACAGGGAGGGTTGGAAATTCACCCCTCCACTTT	CASSLRTGRVGNSPLHF
TRBJ2-1	15	TRBV7-2	TRBD2	NA	TGTGCCAGCAGCAGAGCGGGGGGCGTTCTCAACGAGCAGTTCTTC	CASSRAGGVLNEQFF
TRBJ2-5	14	TRBV19	TRBD1	NA	TGTGCCAGTAGTCCCAACAGGGGTGGAGAGACCCAGTACTTC	CASSPNRGGETQYF
TRBJ2-5	16	TRBV7-2	NA	NA	TGTGCCAGCAGCTCCCCCGGGGTTGGCTTTGCGGAGACCCAGTACTTC	CASSSPGVGFAETQYF
TRBJ1-6	15	TRBV5-1	NA	NA	TGCGCCAGCAGCTTGGATACAGGGAACAATTCACCCCTCCACTTT	CASSLDTGNNSPLHF
TRBJ2-7	15	TRBV2	TRBD1	once	TGTGCCAGCAGTGAAGGGGACAGAGCCCTGGGCGAGCAGTACTTC	CASSEGDRALGEQYF
TRBJ1-4	15	TRBV28	TRBD1	NA	TGTGCCAGCAGTCCACCGGGACAGGGACGGGAAAAACTGTTTTTT	CASSPPGQGREKLFF
TRBJ2-5	14	TRBV29-1	TRBD1	NA	TGCAGCGTTACCTCCGGGACAGGGGTAGAGACCCAGTACTTC	CSVTSGTGVETQYF
TRBJ1-2	15	TRBV6-1	NA	NA	TGTGCCAGCAGTGATTCCCCCCCGGGGTTCTATGGCTACACCTTC	CASSDSPPGFYGYTF
TRBJ2-3	18	TRBV5-5	NA	NA	TGTGCCAGCAGCGTGCCCTCGGAGTGGGTAACTAGCACAGATACGCAGTATTTT	CASSVPSEWVTSTDTQYF
TRBJ2-1	14	TRBV7-9	NA	few	TGTGCCAGCAGAACCACTCGATGGGCCGATGAGCAGTTCTTC	CASRTTRWADEQFF
TRBJ2-1	18	TRBV6-2/TRBV6-3	TRBD2	NA	TGTGCCAGCAGTCCCGGGGCTAGCGGGAGGGGGCTCTACAATGAGCAGTTCTTC	CASSPGASGRGLYNEQFF
TRBJ2-1	18	TRBV19	TRBD2	NA	TGTGCCAGTAGTAAATACGGCCCGACTAGCGGGATTTACAATGAGCAGTTCTTC	CASSKYGPTSGIYNEQFF